The clone carrying this TCR beta chain was counted between two and nine times. What it recognizes is unknown. This sample stems from a study of cytomegalovirus exposure and HLA in healthy donors. Study details: A prior analysis found 95 million to 140 million unique TCR beta sequences from some 200 million T cells. Study-level points and caveats: There were some V segments, including TRBV6-2 and TRBV6-3, excluded as indistinguishable. Later analysis reportedly placed an Asian-associated ancestry cluster below the roughly 700-donor mean in N-insertions.

Primers for the PCR totalled 60 Vbeta and 13 Jbeta. Method: immunoSEQ multiplex PCR; TCRdb's copy keeps in-frame clones and lacks some. The repertoire has around 210,000 clones, about 76% of them found once; the top ten carry approximately 0.4%. While unrecorded immune exposures were likely, the donors were nominally healthy when sampled. Germline-derived CDR1 and CDR2 are SGHTA and FQGTGA. There are 18 residues in the CDR3. The V end lost 5 bases, the J end lost 0 bases, and 17 bases lay between the germline ends. This sequence joins TRBV7-3 and TRBJ2-6; TRBD2 is a possible D gene (8 bases). The sample comprised PBMCs. The sequence was obtained from a male donor in good health and CMV-seropositive. The CDR3 loop reads CASSSSGGGSSGANVLTF. As DNA, the CDR3 is TGTGCCAGCAGCAGCTCGGGAGGGGGCAGCTCTGGGGCCAACGTCCTGACTTTC. Complete variable domain (other parts from reference TRBV7-3 and TRBJ2-6): GAGVSQTPSNKVTEKGKYVELRCDPISGHTALYWYRQSLGQGPEFLIYFQGTGAADDSGLPNDRFFAVRPEGSVSTLKIQRTERGDSAVYLCASSSSGGGSSGANVLTFGAGSRLTVL.